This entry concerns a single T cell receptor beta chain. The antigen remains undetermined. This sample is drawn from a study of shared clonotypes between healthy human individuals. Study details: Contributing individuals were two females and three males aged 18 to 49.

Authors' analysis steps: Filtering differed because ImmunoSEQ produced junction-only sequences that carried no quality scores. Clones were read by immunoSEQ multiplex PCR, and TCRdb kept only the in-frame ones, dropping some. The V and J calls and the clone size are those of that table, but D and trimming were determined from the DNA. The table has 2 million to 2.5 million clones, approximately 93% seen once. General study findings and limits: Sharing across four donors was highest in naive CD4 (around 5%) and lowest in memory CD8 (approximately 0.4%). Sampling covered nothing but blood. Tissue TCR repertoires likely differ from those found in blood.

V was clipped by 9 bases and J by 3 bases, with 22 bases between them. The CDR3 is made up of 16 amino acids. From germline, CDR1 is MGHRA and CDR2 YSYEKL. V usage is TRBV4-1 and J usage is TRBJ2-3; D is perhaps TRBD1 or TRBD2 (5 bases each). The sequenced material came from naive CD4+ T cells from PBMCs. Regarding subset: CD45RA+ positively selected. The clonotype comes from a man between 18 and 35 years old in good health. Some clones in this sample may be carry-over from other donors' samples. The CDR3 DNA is TGCGCCAGTGACCCAAAGGGCCTCGGGGCGACAGATACGCAGTATTTT. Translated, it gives CASDPKGLGATDTQYF.